These T cell receptor beta chains were read from a single sample in a study of regulatory T cells in long-lasting Graves disease. TCRdb used MiXCR to reprocess the multiplex PCR reads, holding one entry per CDR3 protein. The data contain about 330,000 distinct CDR3 sequences, around 15% of them seen just once; the ten biggest clones take up around 20%. The same sample was also studied in work on T cells in Graves' hyperthyroidism and ophthalmopathy.

The source was peripheral blood mononuclear cells (PBMCs), collected at new diagnosis, from a patient treated with antithyroid drugs. All receptors come from a young woman with Graves disease. Both conserved end residues are part of each CDR3. Each record gives: V gene, J gene, clone size, CDR3 length, CDR3 protein. Not every row has a clone size; where given, it reads once, few, many or a size class.

TRBV5-6	TRBJ2-5	many	18	CASSWGQLAGGTQETQYF
TRBV13	TRBJ2-5	few	13	CASSLPGMETQYF
TRBV19	TRBJ2-1	few	16	CASSIEPGVSYNEQFF
TRBV9	TRBJ2-4	-	16	CASSRGQIGAKNIQYF
TRBV2	TRBJ2-7	many	11	CASSSSIEQYF
TRBV20-1	TRBJ2-1	many	12	CSARKGVDEQFF
TRBV27	TRBJ2-7	many	15	CASSPTPDTSYEQYF
TRBV28	TRBJ2-7	many	15	CASTERLAGTYEQYF
TRBV29-1	TRBJ2-3	few	11	CSVEEGDTQYF
TRBV29-1	TRBJ1-2	-	11	CSARGHDGYTF
TRBV5-5	TRBJ1-1	few	14	CASSWSSMNTEAFF
TRBV28	TRBJ2-7	many	14	CASSLAGVIYEQYF
TRBV7-2	TRBJ2-1	many	13	CASSLRLYNEQFF